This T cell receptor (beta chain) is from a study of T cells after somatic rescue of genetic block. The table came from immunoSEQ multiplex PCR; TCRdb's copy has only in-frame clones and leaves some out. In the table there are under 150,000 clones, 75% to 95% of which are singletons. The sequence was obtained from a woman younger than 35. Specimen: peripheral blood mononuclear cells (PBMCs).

The CDR3 is CASSYAGGAYNEQFF. The CDR3 DNA follows: TGTGCCAGCAGTTACGCGGGGGGCGCCTACAATGAGCAGTTCTTC. The rearrangement links TRBV6-5 to TRBJ2-1, with 8 bases identical to TRBD2. Unmatched junction bases numbered 2, after V lost 2 bases and J lost 2 bases. The length of the CDR3 is 15 residues. Germline V gene lookup returns CDR1 MNHEY and CDR2 SVGAGI.